A selection of T cell receptor beta chains follows, all from one sample in a study of blood T cell repertoires in COVID-19. Clones were read by immunoSEQ multiplex PCR, and TCRdb kept only the in-frame ones, dropping some. In the table there are around 140,000 clones, about 89% of which are singletons. The source material was PBMCs or T cells enriched from blood (not recorded which). The source of these receptors is a man aged 55 to 70 who had recovered from COVID-19. The CDR3 runs from the conserved cysteine through the conserved F or W. A D gene is named only where the DNA matches it firmly. The size entry is marked missing in some rows and otherwise reads once, few, many or a size class.

clone_size	v_call	j_call	d_call	cdr3_aa	cdr3_nt
-	TRBV13	TRBJ1-2	TRBD1	CASSFHGTGPPNYGYTF	TGTGCCAGCAGCTTTCATGGGACAGGGCCACCTAACTATGGCTACACCTTC
-	TRBV18	TRBJ1-1	-	CASSPSRDIEAFF	TGTGCCAGCTCCCCTTCCCGGGACATTGAAGCTTTCTTT
-	TRBV7-3	TRBJ2-1	-	CASSLMAGFNEQFF	TGTGCCAGCAGCTTAATGGCGGGCTTCAATGAGCAGTTCTTC
-	TRBV2	TRBJ2-1	-	CASSGLFAGSSYNEQFF	TGTGCCAGCAGTGGGCTTTTTGCGGGCAGCTCCTACAATGAGCAGTTCTTC
-	TRBV14	TRBJ2-5	TRBD2	CASSPWTSGETQYF	TGTGCCAGCAGCCCGTGGACTAGCGGAGAGACCCAGTACTTC
-	TRBV28	TRBJ2-7	-	CASSSTGNEQYF	TGTGCCAGCAGTTCAACAGGGAACGAGCAGTACTTC
-	TRBV29-1	TRBJ2-5	TRBD1	CSGDRAETQYF	TGCAGCGGCGACAGGGCGGAGACCCAGTACTTC
few	TRBV9	TRBJ1-2	-	CASKRRRGYTF	TGTGCCAGCAAACGGCGGCGTGGCTACACCTTC
-	TRBV7-9	TRBJ2-7	TRBD2	CASSFRAAGSYEQYF	TGTGCCAGCAGCTTTCGAGCAGCGGGATCCTACGAGCAGTACTTC
-	TRBV5-1	TRBJ1-6	-	CASSLDSLSYNSPLHF	TGCGCCAGCAGCTTAGACAGCCTCTCCTATAATTCACCCCTCCACTTT
-	TRBV2	TRBJ1-6	-	CASSEPGVSPLHF	TGTGCCAGCAGTGAGCCAGGGGTGTCACCCCTCCACTTT
-	TRBV28	TRBJ1-2	-	CASTRREGFRGYTF	TGTGCCAGCACCCGAAGAGAGGGCTTCCGGGGCTACACCTTC
-	TRBV5-1	TRBJ1-2	TRBD1	CASSFNPGQGLHGYTF	TGCGCCAGCAGCTTTAACCCGGGACAGGGCTTACATGGCTACACCTTC
-	TRBV6-1	TRBJ2-2	-	CASSEALSTVRELFF	TGTGCCAGCAGTGAAGCGCTGTCGACAGTAAGGGAGCTGTTTTTT
-	TRBV7-9	TRBJ1-5	-	CASSSTGSNQPQHF	TGTGCCAGCAGTTCCACAGGGAGCAATCAGCCCCAGCATTTT
-	TRBV5-4	TRBJ2-2	-	CASSFKRGSNTGELFF	TGTGCCAGCAGCTTCAAACGGGGGTCCAACACCGGGGAGCTGTTTTTT
-	TRBV5-1	TRBJ2-2	-	CASRIYDTGELFF	TGCGCCAGCAGGATCTACGACACCGGGGAGCTGTTTTTT
once	TRBV30	TRBJ2-7	TRBD1	CAWTGPDRGRPGHEQYF	TGTGCCTGGACTGGTCCGGACAGGGGGCGACCCGGCCACGAGCAGTACTTC
-	TRBV6-5	TRBJ2-7	TRBD1	CASSYTGGEQYF	TGTGCCAGCAGTTACACAGGGGGCGAGCAGTACTTC
-	TRBV5-4	TRBJ1-1	TRBD1	CASSPKGRDRENTEAFF	TGTGCCAGCAGCCCCAAAGGTCGGGACAGGGAGAACACTGAAGCTTTCTTT
-	TRBV5-4	TRBJ1-2	TRBD1	CASTRGQVGSGYTF	TGTGCCAGCACCAGGGGGCAGGTTGGGAGCGGCTACACCTTC
-	TRBV5-6	TRBJ2-2	-	CASRPTGLYTGELFF	TGTGCCAGCAGGCCAACAGGGCTGTACACCGGGGAGCTGTTTTTT
-	TRBV9	TRBJ2-6	-	CASSTYRAGANVLTF	TGTGCCAGCAGCACATACAGAGCTGGGGCCAACGTCCTGACTTTC
-	TRBV15	TRBJ1-1	-	CATSRDTEAFF	TGTGCCACCAGCCGCGACACTGAAGCTTTCTTT
-	TRBV7-8	TRBJ2-1	TRBD2	CASSLGASGSVNEQFF	TGTGCCAGCAGCTTAGGGGCTAGCGGGAGCGTAAATGAGCAGTTCTTC
once	TRBV28	TRBJ1-5	-	CASSPRGGSNQPQHF	TGTGCCAGCAGCCCCCGCGGAGGTTCGAATCAGCCCCAGCATTTT
few	TRBV28	TRBJ1-5	-	CASRWGGGGNQPQHF	TGTGCCAGCAGGTGGGGAGGGGGTGGAAATCAGCCCCAGCATTTT
-	TRBV7-9	TRBJ1-2	TRBD1	CASTLRGRSRNYGYTF	TGTGCCAGCACCTTAAGGGGGCGTAGTAGGAACTATGGCTACACCTTC
-	TRBV5-6	TRBJ2-7	TRBD1	CASSPGTGVSEQYF	TGTGCCAGCAGCCCCGGGACAGGCGTGTCCGAGCAGTACTTC
-	TRBV20-1	TRBJ1-2	-	CSASSPGVDSYTF	TGCAGTGCTAGTTCTCCGGGAGTTGATAGCTACACCTTC
-	TRBV6-5	TRBJ2-3	-	CASLRGPLDTQYF	TGTGCCAGCTTAAGGGGCCCGTTAGATACGCAGTATTTT
once	TRBV28	TRBJ2-7	TRBD2	CASSPSLAGDYEQYF	TGTGCCAGCAGTCCCTCGCTAGCGGGAGACTACGAGCAGTACTTC
once	TRBV6-5	TRBJ1-5	TRBD1	CASSARDRANQPQHF	TGTGCCAGCAGCGCCCGGGACAGGGCAAATCAGCCCCAGCATTTT
-	TRBV7-8	TRBJ2-7	TRBD1	CASSLERSGGYEQYF	TGTGCCAGCAGCTTAGAGCGGTCAGGGGGCTACGAGCAGTACTTC
-	TRBV6-5	TRBJ1-3	-	CASTTVTGTGNTIYF	TGTGCCAGCACGACCGTTACAGGGACTGGAAACACCATATATTTT
-	TRBV5-5	TRBJ1-1	-	CASSLQGNTEAFF	TGTGCCAGCAGCTTACAGGGGAACACTGAAGCTTTCTTT
-	TRBV7-9	TRBJ2-7	TRBD1	CASSGTGPHEQYF	TGTGCCAGCAGTGGGACAGGGCCCCACGAGCAGTACTTC
-	TRBV28	TRBJ2-7	TRBD1	CASSIPRDSNYEQYF	TGTGCCAGCAGTATTCCCCGGGACAGCAACTACGAGCAGTACTTC
-	TRBV5-1	TRBJ2-1	TRBD2	CASRLVAGEYNEQFF	TGCGCCAGCAGATTAGTAGCGGGGGAGTACAATGAGCAGTTCTTC
few	TRBV18	TRBJ1-1	-	CASSRAGNTEAFF	TGTGCCAGCTCACGGGCCGGGAACACTGAAGCTTTCTTT
-	TRBV2	TRBJ2-2	TRBD1	CASSERSGGKTGELFF	TGTGCCAGCAGTGAGAGGTCAGGGGGCAAAACCGGGGAGCTGTTTTTT
once	TRBV9	TRBJ2-3	-	CASSVAGSADTQYF	TGTGCCAGCAGCGTTGCAGGGTCCGCAGATACGCAGTATTTT
few	TRBV7-9	TRBJ2-1	-	CASSRSVSYNEQFF	TGTGCCAGCAGCCGGTCGGTGTCCTACAATGAGCAGTTCTTC
-	TRBV27	TRBJ2-1	TRBD2	CASTAGGSYEQFF	TGTGCCAGCACGGCGGGGGGGAGTTATGAGCAGTTCTTC
-	TRBV15	TRBJ1-2	TRBD1	CATSAPRQGEYTF	TGTGCCACCAGCGCCCCTAGACAGGGGGAGTACACCTTC
-	TRBV18	TRBJ2-5	-	CASSRGGQETQYF	TGTGCCAGCTCACGAGGGGGACAAGAGACCCAGTACTTC
-	TRBV29-1	TRBJ1-4	TRBD1	CSVGGTGEEKLFF	TGCAGCGTTGGAGGGACAGGGGAGGAAAAACTGTTTTTT
-	TRBV6-5	TRBJ1-2	-	CASSRQWDVRGYTF	TGTGCCAGCAGTCGACAGTGGGATGTGAGGGGCTACACCTTC
-	TRBV4-2	TRBJ2-5	TRBD2	CASSQELAGTQYF	TGTGCCAGCAGCCAAGAGTTAGCGGGTACCCAGTACTTC
-	TRBV4-2	TRBJ2-2	TRBD2	CASSPAGGGTGELFF	TGTGCCAGCAGCCCAGCGGGAGGTGGGACCGGGGAGCTGTTTTTT
-	TRBV7-9	TRBJ1-2	TRBD1	CASSEGQNNYGYTF	TGTGCCAGCAGTGAGGGACAGAATAACTATGGCTACACCTTC
-	TRBV16	TRBJ1-2	-	CASSRERRRAFYGYTF	TGTGCCAGCAGCCGGGAGAGACGTCGAGCCTTCTATGGCTACACCTTC
-	TRBV10-2	TRBJ2-2	-	CASRGSGTGELFF	TGCGCCAGCAGGGGAAGCGGCACCGGGGAGCTGTTTTTT
-	TRBV2	TRBJ2-3	TRBD2	CASRAPRLAGITSTDTQYF	TGTGCCAGCAGGGCTCCAAGACTAGCGGGGATAACTAGCACAGATACGCAGTATTTT
once	TRBV9	TRBJ2-1	TRBD2	CASSLGLAGAASSYNEQFF	TGTGCCAGCAGCTTGGGACTAGCGGGGGCCGCGAGCTCCTACAATGAGCAGTTCTTC
once	TRBV4-1	TRBJ2-7	-	CASSPSGYEQYF	TGCGCCAGCAGCCCAAGCGGCTACGAGCAGTACTTC
few	TRBV9	TRBJ1-6	-	CASSRGLTTYNSPLHF	TGTGCCAGCAGCAGGGGACTGACGACCTATAATTCACCCCTCCACTTT
-	TRBV12-3/TRBV12-4	TRBJ1-6	-	CASSTRRLRDLHF	TGTGCCAGCAGTACTAGACGGCTCCGGGACCTCCACTTT